This T cell receptor beta chain was sequenced for a study of blood T cell repertoires in COVID-19. In the study overall: The United States, Italy and Spain supplied acute and convalescent COVID-19 samples.

Some clones are missing from TCRdb's copy, which holds only in-frame ones; the method was immunoSEQ multiplex PCR. Here the sample spans tens of thousands of clones, 70% to 80% being singletons. Germline V gene sequence: CDR1 LGHDT, CDR2 YNNKEL (reference sequence). With V trimmed by 6 bases and J by 7 bases, 3 bases remained unmatched. The CDR3 totals 13 residues. The sequence was obtained from a man between 60 and 75 years old with active or convalescent COVID-19. Sequencing input: peripheral blood. V usage is TRBV3-1 (or the pseudogene TRBV3-2) and J usage is TRBJ1-5; 10 bases fit TRBD1. CDR3 in amino acids: CASSGTGDQPQHF. As DNA, the CDR3 is TGTGCCAGCAGTGGGACAGGGGACCAGCCCCAGCATTTT.